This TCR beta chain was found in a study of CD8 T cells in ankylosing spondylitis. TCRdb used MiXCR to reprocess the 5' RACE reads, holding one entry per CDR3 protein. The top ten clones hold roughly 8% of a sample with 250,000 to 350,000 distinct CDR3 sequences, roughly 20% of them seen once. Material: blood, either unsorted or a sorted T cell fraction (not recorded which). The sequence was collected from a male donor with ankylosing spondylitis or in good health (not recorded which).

DNA for the CDR3: TGCGCCAGCAGCGACACCCGGGGTATCACAGATACGCAGTATTTT. Residues: CASSDTRGITDTQYF. The V and J genes are TRBV5-1 and TRBJ2-3; D is perhaps TRBD2 (5 bases). This CDR3 is 15 amino acids long. V lost 4 bases and J 2 bases, leaving 14 bases between the germline ends. The germline V gene encodes CDR1 SGHRS and CDR2 YFSETQ. Drawing the rest from reference TRBV5-1 and TRBJ2-3, the complete variable domain is KAGVTQTPRYLIKTRGQQVTLSCSPISGHRSVSWYQQTPGQGLQFLFEYFSETQRNKGNFPGRFSGRQFSNSRSEMNVSTLELGDSALYLCASSDTRGITDTQYFGPGTRLTVL.